This TCR beta chain was sequenced during a study of cytomegalovirus exposure and HLA in healthy donors (TCRdb year 2017). About the full investigation: A later analysis indicated that the 120 or so validation repertoires were generated on the platform also employed for the 670 or so repertoires of the first cohort. The aim of the study was to test whether cataloging public T cell receptors could identify signatures of past pathogen exposure. In addition to the first cohort of 650 to 800 subjects, a separate validation cohort of approximately 110 different subjects was used. To predict cytomegalovirus infection status, the study combined high-throughput TCR immunosequencing, statistical association of individual TCRs with disease status, and machine learning.

Donors formed part of the validation cohort, which comprised 95 to 150 subjects and was distinct from the first cohort of over 500 subjects. Of note for this clone: Its antigen target is currently unknown. Base qualities are not provided; no much larger clone lies one nucleotide away.

Study-wide conclusions, independent of this receptor: All 120 or so repertoires were used to score co-occurrence in the validation cohort in a later analysis, because that analysis had no HLA typing for the cohort. It was suggested by the authors that the approach could potentially be generalized to other disease states and immunological phenotypes. In vitro tests confirmed that a few of the cytomegalovirus-associated TCR beta chains recognize cytomegalovirus antigens. The classifier was reported to diagnose cytomegalovirus status with high specificity and sensitivity in both the original cohort and the validation cohort. In a later analysis, TCRs clustered in the first cohort were found to also tend to co-occur in the approximately 120 validation repertoires, with 85% to 95% of cluster scores above 0. A total of about 150 TCR beta chains were listed by the study as associated with cytomegalovirus. Most TCR sequences were seen in very few donors, while some public TCRs were found in many individuals.

Receptor amplification or capture employed the immunoSEQ multiplex PCR assay. As for the authors' bioinformatics: To diagnose cytomegalovirus status from the catalog of TCR beta chain sequences, a statistical classification framework was built. Sourced from immuneACCESS, this table was stored by TCRdb with only in-frame sequences that have V and J called. A share of the clones is absent; for the studies checked, an unresolved V gene accounts for under half, and the remainder has no known explanation. The DNA was the basis for D and trimming; V, J and clone size are from that table. The sample yields 250,000 to 300,000 clones; 90% were counted once. Jointly, the top ten make up more than 0.35% of the sample. The clonotype comes from a woman aged 18-29 years in good health and CMV-seronegative. Sequencing was carried out using PBMCs.

The CDR3 protein sequence reads: CASRDTVNTEAFF. Read as DNA, the sequence is TGTGCCAGCAGGGACACAGTGAACACTGAAGCTTTCTTT. Recombination linked TRBV2 to TRBJ1-1; possibly the D gene is TRBD1, per 5 matching bases. Inclusive of the bounding cysteine and phenylalanine, the CDR3 is 13 residues long. The kept DNA is CDR3 alone, 39 bases in frame from the first base. The germline V gene gives CDR1 as SNHLY and CDR2 as FYNNEI. Between the V and J ends, shortened by 6 bases and 0 bases respectively, the junction contains 8 bases.